The rows below give T cell receptor beta chains drawn from one sample of a study of PD-1 blockade in classical Hodgkin lymphoma. Libraries were prepared by immunoSEQ multiplex PCR; TCRdb keeps only in-frame clonotypes and omits some of them. The sample has some 16,000 clones, more than 75% seen once. The material was peripheral blood mononuclear cells (PBMCs), obtained before the second cycle of nivolumab. These receptor sequences come from a human donor with classical Hodgkin lymphoma. CDR3s include the opening cysteine and the closing phenylalanine or tryptophan. D genes are given only for firm matches. Only some rows state a clone size, as once, few, many or a class for expanded clones.

d_gene,abundance,v_gene,j_gene,CDR3nt,CDR3aa
TRBD2,NA,TRBV5-1,TRBJ2-7,TGCGCCAGCAGCTGGACCCTAGCGGGGGGCTCCTACGAGCAGTACTTC,CASSWTLAGGSYEQYF
NA,NA,TRBV6-6,TRBJ1-4,TGTGCCAGCAAAACAGGGTCAACTAATGAAAAACTGTTTTTT,CASKTGSTNEKLFF
TRBD1,NA,TRBV9,TRBJ1-4,TGTGCCAGCAGCCCGGACAGGGGACGAGAAAAACTGTTTTTT,CASSPDRGREKLFF
NA,NA,TRBV14,TRBJ2-7,TGTGCCAGCAGCCAATTGGGCGGCGCCTCGGGCGAGCAGTACTTC,CASSQLGGASGEQYF
TRBD1,NA,TRBV5-8,TRBJ1-6,TGTGCCAGCAGCTTTATCAGGGGGAATTCACCCCTCCACTTT,CASSFIRGNSPLHF
NA,NA,TRBV7-6,TRBJ2-3,TGTGCCAGCAGCTTAGTTGGTGGAGGTTACGATAGCACAGATACGCAGTATTTT,CASSLVGGGYDSTDTQYF
NA,NA,TRBV7-9,TRBJ2-7,TGTGCCAGCGCAGACCCAGGGTACGAGCAGTACTTC,CASADPGYEQYF
NA,NA,TRBV19,TRBJ2-1,TGTGCCAGTACCTCAAGGGCGACAGAAGAGAATGAGCAGTTCTTC,CASTSRATEENEQFF
TRBD1,once,TRBV7-9,TRBJ2-4,TGTGCCAGCAGCTCAATTAGAACAGGGGAACCCAAAAACATTCAGTACTTC,CASSSIRTGEPKNIQYF
TRBD1,NA,TRBV9,TRBJ2-1,TGTGCCAGCAGCGAAAGACAGGGAAGGGGCTTCGGTGAGCAGTTCTTC,CASSERQGRGFGEQFF
NA,NA,TRBV7-9,TRBJ2-3,TGTGCCAGCAGTCCGGGACACCCCACAGATACGCAGTATTTT,CASSPGHPTDTQYF
TRBD2,NA,TRBV10-3,TRBJ2-2,TGTGCCATCAGTGAGTCGGCGGGACTAGAGGGCGGGGAGCTGTTTTTT,CAISESAGLEGGELFF
TRBD1,NA,TRBV5-5,TRBJ2-1,TGTGCCAGCAGCTTTGAACAGGGGACCTACAATGAGCAGTTCTTC,CASSFEQGTYNEQFF
TRBD2,NA,TRBV7-3,TRBJ2-3,TGTGCCAGCAGCTTAAGGACCGGGGGGGCTGGAGATACGCAGTATTTT,CASSLRTGGAGDTQYF
TRBD1,NA,TRBV4-3,TRBJ2-2,TGCGCCAGCAGCCAGAGGATACAGGGGGCTAACACCGGGGAGCTGTTTTTT,CASSQRIQGANTGELFF
NA,NA,TRBV7-6,TRBJ2-1,TGTGCCAGCAGCGCCGGACTAGCAGGGGGGAATGAGCAGTTCTTC,CASSAGLAGGNEQFF
NA,NA,TRBV28,TRBJ1-1,TGTGCCAGCAGTTTACAGGCCACTGAAGCTTTCTTT,CASSLQATEAFF
TRBD2,NA,TRBV4-2,TRBJ2-3,TGTGCCAGCAGCCAAGAATTGGGTAGTAGCGGGGGGACGAGCCTTCTAGATACGCAGTATTTT,CASSQELGSSGGTSLLDTQYF
NA,NA,TRBV5-8,TRBJ2-1,TGTGCCAGCAGCTCGGACACGGAGATATACAATGAGCAGTTCTTC,CASSSDTEIYNEQFF
NA,NA,TRBV6-5,TRBJ2-1,TGTGCCAGCGGTTTGGGGGGCTCCTACAATGAGCAGTTCTTC,CASGLGGSYNEQFF
TRBD2,NA,TRBV5-4,TRBJ2-5,TGTGCCAGCAGCTTTCTCGGACTAGCGGGGGGGAAGTACCAAGAGACCCAGTACTTC,CASSFLGLAGGKYQETQYF
NA,NA,TRBV27,TRBJ2-7,TGTGCCAGCAGTTTACGGGGTGGGTACGAGCAGTACTTC,CASSLRGGYEQYF
NA,NA,TRBV11-3,TRBJ2-1,TGTGCCAGCAGCTTACGGATCGGGTACAATGAGCAGTTCTTC,CASSLRIGYNEQFF
NA,NA,TRBV4-3,TRBJ1-4,TGCGCCAGCAGCCGACAGGTTAGGAGGGAAAAACTGTTTTTT,CASSRQVRREKLFF
TRBD1,NA,TRBV28,TRBJ1-5,TGTGCCAGCAGTACACAAGACAGGGCCGATGACAATCAGCCCCAGCATTTT,CASSTQDRADDNQPQHF
TRBD1,once,TRBV27,TRBJ1-1,TGTGCCAGCGTCAGGTCGGGACAGCCTACTCTCTTT,CASVRSGQPTLF
NA,NA,TRBV5-4,TRBJ2-1,TGTGCCAGCAGCTCAGAAGGAGACAGCGAGCAGTTCTTC,CASSSEGDSEQFF
TRBD2,NA,TRBV9,TRBJ2-3,TGTGCCAGCAGCGTAGGTGGTAGCGGGGTCTCAGATACGCAGTATTTT,CASSVGGSGVSDTQYF
NA,NA,TRBV7-4,TRBJ2-1,TGTGCCAGCCCCCTCTGGGGGGGGCCCTCCTACAATGAGCAGTTCTTC,CASPLWGGPSYNEQFF
TRBD2,NA,TRBV5-1,TRBJ2-7,TGCGCCAGCAGCTCGCGACCCATAGCGGGGGGGAGTATAAGTGAGCAGTACTTC,CASSSRPIAGGSISEQYF
TRBD2,NA,TRBV6-1,TRBJ2-5,TGTGCCAGCAGACTAGCGGGGGGGCGGACCGAGACCCAGTACTTC,CASRLAGGRTETQYF
NA,NA,TRBV27,TRBJ1-6,TGTGCCAGCAGTCGGGGGGTGTCTAATTCACCCCTCCACTTT,CASSRGVSNSPLHF
TRBD1,NA,TRBV30,TRBJ1-1,TGTGCCTGGGTTGGACAGGGAAGAGAAGCTTTCTTT,CAWVGQGREAFF
TRBD2,NA,TRBV11-2,TRBJ2-5,TGTGCCAGCAGCCCCGCGGGCGGGGGGGGAGAGACCCAGTACTTC,CASSPAGGGGETQYF
NA,NA,TRBV7-9,TRBJ2-4,TGTGCCAGCAGCTCGATGCCGGACCAAAACATTCAGTACTTC,CASSSMPDQNIQYF
NA,NA,TRBV5-6,TRBJ2-7,TGTGCCAGCAGCTTGTACCCCCACGAGCAGTACTTC,CASSLYPHEQYF
NA,NA,TRBV7-9,TRBJ1-2,TGTGCCAGCAGCTTGGGGGGATACTATGGCTACACCTTC,CASSLGGYYGYTF